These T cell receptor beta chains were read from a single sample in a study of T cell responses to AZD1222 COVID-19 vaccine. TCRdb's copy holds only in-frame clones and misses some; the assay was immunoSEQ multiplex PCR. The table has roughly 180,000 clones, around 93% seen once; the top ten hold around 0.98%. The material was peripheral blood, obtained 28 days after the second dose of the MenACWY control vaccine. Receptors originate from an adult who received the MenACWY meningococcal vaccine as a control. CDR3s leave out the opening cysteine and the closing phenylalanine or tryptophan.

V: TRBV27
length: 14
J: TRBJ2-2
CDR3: ASSLDRGPNTGELF

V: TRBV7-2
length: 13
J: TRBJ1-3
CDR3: ASSLAEAGVDTIY

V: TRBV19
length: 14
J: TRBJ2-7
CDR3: ASSILTGTPLREQY

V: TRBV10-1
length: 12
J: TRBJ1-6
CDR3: ASRASSGVAPLH

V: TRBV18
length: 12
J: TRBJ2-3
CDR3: ASSPGTVTDTQY

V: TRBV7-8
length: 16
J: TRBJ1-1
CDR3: ASSPAGALLGVRTEAF

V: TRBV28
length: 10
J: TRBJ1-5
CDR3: ASSLTGQPQH

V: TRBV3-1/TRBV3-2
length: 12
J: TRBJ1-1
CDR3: ASSRWGLDTEAF

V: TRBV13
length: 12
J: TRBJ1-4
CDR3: ASSLGEPNEKLF

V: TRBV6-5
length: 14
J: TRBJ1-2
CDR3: ASSYSPLSGGYGYT

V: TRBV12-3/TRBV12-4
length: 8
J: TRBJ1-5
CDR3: ASGDQPQH

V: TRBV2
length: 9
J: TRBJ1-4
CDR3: ASKAREKLF

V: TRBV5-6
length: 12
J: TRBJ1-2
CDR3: ASRGQGSNYGYT

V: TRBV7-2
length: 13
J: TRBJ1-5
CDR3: ASSSNGGGNQPQH

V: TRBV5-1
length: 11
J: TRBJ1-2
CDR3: ASSRRQGDGYT

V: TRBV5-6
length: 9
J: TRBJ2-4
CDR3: ASSQANIQY

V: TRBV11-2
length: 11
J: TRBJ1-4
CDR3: ASNRGQGEKLF

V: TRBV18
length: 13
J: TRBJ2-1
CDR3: ASSPRGQGGNEQF

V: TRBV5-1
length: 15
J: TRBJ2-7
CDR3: ASSLVASGRSSYEQY

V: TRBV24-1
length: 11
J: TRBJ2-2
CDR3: ATSELTGGGLF

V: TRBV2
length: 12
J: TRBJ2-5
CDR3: ASKGTGGLGTQY

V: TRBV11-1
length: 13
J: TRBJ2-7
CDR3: ASSLEGLATNEQY

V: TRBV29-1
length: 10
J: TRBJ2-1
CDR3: SARPFHNEQF

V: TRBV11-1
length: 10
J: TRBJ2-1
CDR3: ASGQTRDEQF

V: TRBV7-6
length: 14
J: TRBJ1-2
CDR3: ASSPGTGEYRDGYT

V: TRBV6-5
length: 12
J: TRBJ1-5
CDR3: ASSTTGIGQPQH

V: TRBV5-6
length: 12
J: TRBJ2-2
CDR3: ASSIIGVSGELF

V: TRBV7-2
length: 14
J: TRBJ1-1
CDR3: ASSLMAGAMNTEAF

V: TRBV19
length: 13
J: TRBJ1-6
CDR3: ASRAAGADNSPLH

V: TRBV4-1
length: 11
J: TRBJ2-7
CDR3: ASSQGSTYEQY

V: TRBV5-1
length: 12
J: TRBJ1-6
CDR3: ASSSGGVDSPLH

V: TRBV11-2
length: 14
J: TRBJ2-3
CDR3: ASSINSGVIGDTQY

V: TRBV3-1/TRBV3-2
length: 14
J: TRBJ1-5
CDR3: ASSQDQQGALGPQH

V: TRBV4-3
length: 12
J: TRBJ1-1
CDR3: ASSQDRRNTEAF

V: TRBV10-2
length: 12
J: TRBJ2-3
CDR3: ASKRTSQGDTQY

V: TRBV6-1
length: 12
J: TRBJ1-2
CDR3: ASSERGVNYGYT

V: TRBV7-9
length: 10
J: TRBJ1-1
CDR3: ASSQQSTEAF

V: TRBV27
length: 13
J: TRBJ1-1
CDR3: ASSLGGAGRTEAF

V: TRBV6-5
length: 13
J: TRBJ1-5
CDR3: ASTRDRVRNQPQH

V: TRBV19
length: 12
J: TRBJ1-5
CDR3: ASSMEGNNQPQH

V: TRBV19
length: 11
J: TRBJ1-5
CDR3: ALDRVDKWPQH

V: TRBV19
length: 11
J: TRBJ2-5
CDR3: ASSIQGKETQY

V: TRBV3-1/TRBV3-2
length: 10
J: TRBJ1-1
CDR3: ASSLGQAEAF

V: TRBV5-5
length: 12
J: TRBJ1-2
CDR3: ASSLDYSTYGYT

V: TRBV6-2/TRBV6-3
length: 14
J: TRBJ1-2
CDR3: ASSYSHRTGGYGYT